This TCR beta chain was identified in a study of response to subunit inactivated influenza vaccine. Broader study findings: It was the authors' suggestion that each seasonal influenza vaccination recruits few new T cells.

TCRdb independently ran MiXCR on the RT-PCR reads; one entry per CDR3 protein. The profile shows hundreds of thousands of distinct CDR3 sequences, 11% to 15% of them singletons. To note about this clonotype: The antigen remains undetermined.

This CDR3 has 15 residues. V lost 2 bases and J 4 bases, leaving 14 bases between the germline ends. The chain joins TRBV12-3 or TRBV12-4 to TRBJ1-2; D gene uncertain. This TCR came from a man in his fifties who received an inactivated influenza vaccine. The material sequenced was PBMCs from blood, taken approximately 15 days before vaccination. The CDR3 nucleotides read TGTGCCAGCAGTTTAACTCATCCCAACGGCTATGGCTACACCTTC. It translates to CASSLTHPNGYGYTF.